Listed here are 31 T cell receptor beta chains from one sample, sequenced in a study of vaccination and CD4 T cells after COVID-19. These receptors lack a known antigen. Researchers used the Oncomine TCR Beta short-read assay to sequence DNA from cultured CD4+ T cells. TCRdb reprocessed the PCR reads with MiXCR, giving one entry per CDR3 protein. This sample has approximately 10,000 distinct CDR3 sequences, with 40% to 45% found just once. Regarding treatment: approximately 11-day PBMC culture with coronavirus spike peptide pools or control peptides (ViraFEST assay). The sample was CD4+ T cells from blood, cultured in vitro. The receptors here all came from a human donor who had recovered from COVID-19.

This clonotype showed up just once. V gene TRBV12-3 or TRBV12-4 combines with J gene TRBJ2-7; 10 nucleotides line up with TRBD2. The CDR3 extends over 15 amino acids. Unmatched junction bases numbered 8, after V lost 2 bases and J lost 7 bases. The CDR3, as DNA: TGTGCCAGCAGTTTAAAGCGGGGGGGCCTCGATGAGCAGTACTTC. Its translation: CASSLKRGGLDEQYF.

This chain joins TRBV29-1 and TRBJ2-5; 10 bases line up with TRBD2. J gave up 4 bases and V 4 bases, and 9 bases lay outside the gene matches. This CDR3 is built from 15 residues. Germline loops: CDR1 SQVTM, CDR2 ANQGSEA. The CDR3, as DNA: TGCAGCGTTGTACTACTAGCGGGGTTGGGAGAGACCCAGTACTTC. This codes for CSVVLLAGLGETQYF.

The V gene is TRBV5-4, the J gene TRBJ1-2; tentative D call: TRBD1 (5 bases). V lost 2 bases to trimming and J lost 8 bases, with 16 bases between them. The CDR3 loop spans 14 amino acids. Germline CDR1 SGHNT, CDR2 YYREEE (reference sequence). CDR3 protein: CASSFGATVPGYTF. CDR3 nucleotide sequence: TGTGCCAGCAGCTTCGGGGCCACGGTCCCAGGCTACACCTTC.

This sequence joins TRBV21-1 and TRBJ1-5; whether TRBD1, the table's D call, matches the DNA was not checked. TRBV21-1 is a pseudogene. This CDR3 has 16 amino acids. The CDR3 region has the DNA TGTGCCAGCAGCGCGGGCGGGGGCTTTGGCAATCAGCCCCAGCATTTT. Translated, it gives CASSAGGGFGNQPQHF.

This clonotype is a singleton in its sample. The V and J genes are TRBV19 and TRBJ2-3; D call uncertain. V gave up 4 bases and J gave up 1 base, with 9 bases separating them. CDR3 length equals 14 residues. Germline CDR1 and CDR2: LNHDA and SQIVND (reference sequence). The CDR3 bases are TGTGCCAGTAGTAGGCAGGCGGGCACAGATACGCAGTATTTT. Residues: CASSRQAGTDTQYF.

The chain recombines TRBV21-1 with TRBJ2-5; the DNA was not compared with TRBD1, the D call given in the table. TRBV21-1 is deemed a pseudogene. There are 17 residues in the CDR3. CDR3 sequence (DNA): TGTGCCAGCAGCAAACTCCCTCCTACAGGGCCAAGAGAGACCCAGTACTTC. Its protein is CASSKLPPTGPRETQYF.

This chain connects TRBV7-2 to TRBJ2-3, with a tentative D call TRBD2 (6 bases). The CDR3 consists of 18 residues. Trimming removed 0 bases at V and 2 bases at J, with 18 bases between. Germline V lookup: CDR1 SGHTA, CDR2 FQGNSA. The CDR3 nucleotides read TGTGCCAGCAGCTTAGCCCCCCCCCTGGGGGGTAACACAGATACGCAGTATTTT. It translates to CASSLAPPLGGNTDTQYF.

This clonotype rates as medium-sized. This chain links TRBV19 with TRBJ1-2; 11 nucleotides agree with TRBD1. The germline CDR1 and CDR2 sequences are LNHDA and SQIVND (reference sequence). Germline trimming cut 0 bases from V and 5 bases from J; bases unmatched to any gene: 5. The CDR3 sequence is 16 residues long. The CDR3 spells CASSIEGTGGYYGYTF. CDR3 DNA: TGTGCCAGTAGTATAGAAGGGACAGGGGGTTATTATGGCTACACCTTC.

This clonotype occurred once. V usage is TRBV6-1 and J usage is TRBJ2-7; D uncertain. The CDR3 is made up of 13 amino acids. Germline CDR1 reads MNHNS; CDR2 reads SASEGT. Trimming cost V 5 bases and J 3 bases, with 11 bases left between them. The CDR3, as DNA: TGTGCCAGCAGTCCAACATTCGTCTACGAGCAGTACTTC. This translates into CASSPTFVYEQYF.

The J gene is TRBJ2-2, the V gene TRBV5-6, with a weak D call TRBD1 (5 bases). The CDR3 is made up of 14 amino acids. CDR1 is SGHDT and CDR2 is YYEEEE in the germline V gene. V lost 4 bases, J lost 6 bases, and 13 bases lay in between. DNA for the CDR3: TGTGCCAGCAGCACCTGGACATTTCCCGGGGAGCTGTTTTTT. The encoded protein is CASSTWTFPGELFF.

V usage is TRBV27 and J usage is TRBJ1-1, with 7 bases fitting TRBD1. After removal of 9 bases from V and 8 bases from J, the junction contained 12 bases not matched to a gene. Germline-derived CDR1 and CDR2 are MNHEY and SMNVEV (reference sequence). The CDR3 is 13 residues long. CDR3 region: CASSSPRGGEAFF. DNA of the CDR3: TGTGCCAGTTCGTCCCCCAGGGGGGGAGAAGCTTTCTTT.

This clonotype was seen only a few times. CDR3 sequence: CASSLAGIQETQYF. CDR3 DNA sequence: TGTGCCAGCAGCTTAGCGGGGATCCAAGAGACCCAGTACTTC. The chain employs TRBV7-2 and TRBJ2-5; no clear D. The CDR3 runs to 14 residues. Trimming shortened V by 0 bases and J by 1 base, and 6 bases separated the two germline ends. CDR1 is SGHTA, CDR2 FQGNSA, per germline.

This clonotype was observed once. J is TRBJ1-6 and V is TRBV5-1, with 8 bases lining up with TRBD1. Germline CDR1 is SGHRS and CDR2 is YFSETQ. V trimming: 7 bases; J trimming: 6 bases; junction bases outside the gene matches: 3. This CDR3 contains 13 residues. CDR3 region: CASRQGFNSPLHF. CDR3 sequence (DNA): TGCGCCAGCCGACAGGGGTTTAATTCACCCCTCCACTTT.

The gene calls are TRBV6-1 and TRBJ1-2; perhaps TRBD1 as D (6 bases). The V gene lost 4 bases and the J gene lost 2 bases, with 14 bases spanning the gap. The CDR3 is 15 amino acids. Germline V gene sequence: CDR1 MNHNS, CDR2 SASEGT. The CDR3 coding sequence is TGTGCCAGCAGTGGCCCAGGGGAAGGAAACTATGGCTACACCTTC. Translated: CASSGPGEGNYGYTF.

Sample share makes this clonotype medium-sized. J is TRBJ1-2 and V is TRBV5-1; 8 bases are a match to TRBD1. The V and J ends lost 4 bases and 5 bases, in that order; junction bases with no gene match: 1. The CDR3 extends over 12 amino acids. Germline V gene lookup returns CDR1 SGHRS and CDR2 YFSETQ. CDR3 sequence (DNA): TGCGCCAGCAGCGGACAGGGATATGGCTACACCTTC. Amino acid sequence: CASSGQGYGYTF.

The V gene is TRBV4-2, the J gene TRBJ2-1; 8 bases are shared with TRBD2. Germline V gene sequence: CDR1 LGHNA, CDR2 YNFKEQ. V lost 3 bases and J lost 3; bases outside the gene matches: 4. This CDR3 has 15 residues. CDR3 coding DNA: TGTGCCAGCAGCCAGACTAGCGATCACTACAATGAGCAGTTCTTC. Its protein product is CASSQTSDHYNEQFF.

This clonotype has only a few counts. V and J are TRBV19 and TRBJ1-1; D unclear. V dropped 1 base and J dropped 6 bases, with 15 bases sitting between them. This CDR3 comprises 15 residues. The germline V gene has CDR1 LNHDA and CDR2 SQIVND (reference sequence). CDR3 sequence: CASSIGGLVRPEAFF. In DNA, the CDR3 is TGTGCCAGTAGTATAGGGGGATTGGTAAGGCCTGAAGCTTTCTTT.

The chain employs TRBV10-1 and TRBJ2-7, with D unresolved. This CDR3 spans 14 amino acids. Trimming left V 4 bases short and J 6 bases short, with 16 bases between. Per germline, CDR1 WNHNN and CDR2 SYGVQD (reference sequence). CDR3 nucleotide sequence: TGCGCCAGCAGTGGGGCCTCTATGGTGAGCGAGCAGTACTTC. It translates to CASSGASMVSEQYF.

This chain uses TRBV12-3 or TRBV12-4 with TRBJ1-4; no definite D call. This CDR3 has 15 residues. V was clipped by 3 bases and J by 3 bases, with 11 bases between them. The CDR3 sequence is CASSFAGSPNEKLFF. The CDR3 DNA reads TGTGCCAGCAGTTTCGCGGGGTCACCTAATGAAAAACTGTTTTTT.

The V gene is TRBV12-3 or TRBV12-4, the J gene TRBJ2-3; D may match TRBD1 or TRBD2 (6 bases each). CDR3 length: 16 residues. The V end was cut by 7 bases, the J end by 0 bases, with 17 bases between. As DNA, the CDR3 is TGTGCCAGCACCCAAAGGGGGGACGCTAGCACAGATACGCAGTATTTT. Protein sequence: CASTQRGDASTDTQYF.

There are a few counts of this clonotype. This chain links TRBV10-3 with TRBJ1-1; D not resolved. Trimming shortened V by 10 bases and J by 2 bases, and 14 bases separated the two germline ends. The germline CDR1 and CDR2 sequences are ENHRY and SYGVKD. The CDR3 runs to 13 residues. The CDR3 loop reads CATLAESNTEAFF. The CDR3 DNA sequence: TGTGCCACCCTTGCTGAATCCAACACTGAAGCTTTCTTT.

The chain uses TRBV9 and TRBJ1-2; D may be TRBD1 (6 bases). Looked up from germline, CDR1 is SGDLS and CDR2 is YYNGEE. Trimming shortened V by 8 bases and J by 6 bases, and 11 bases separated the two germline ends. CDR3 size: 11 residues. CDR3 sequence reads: CARDRRHGYTF. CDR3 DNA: TGTGCCAGAGACAGGCGGCATGGCTACACCTTC.

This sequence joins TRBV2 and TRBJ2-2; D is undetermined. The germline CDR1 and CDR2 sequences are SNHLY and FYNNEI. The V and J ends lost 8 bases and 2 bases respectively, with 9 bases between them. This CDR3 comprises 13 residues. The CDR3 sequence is CASAVGNTGELFF. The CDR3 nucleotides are TGTGCCAGCGCGGTGGGAAACACCGGGGAGCTGTTTTTT.

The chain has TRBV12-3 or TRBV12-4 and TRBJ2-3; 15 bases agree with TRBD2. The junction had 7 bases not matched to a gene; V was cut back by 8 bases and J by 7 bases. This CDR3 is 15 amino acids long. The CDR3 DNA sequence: TGTGCCAGCGGGACTAGCGGGGGGCCGATGAATACGCAGTATTTT. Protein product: CASGTSGGPMNTQYF.

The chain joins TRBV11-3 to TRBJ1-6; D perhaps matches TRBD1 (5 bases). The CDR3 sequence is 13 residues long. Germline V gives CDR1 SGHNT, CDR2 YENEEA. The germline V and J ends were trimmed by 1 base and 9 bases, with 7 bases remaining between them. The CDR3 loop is CASSLVQGSPLHF. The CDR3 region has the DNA TGTGCCAGCAGCTTAGTCCAGGGTTCACCCCTCCACTTT.

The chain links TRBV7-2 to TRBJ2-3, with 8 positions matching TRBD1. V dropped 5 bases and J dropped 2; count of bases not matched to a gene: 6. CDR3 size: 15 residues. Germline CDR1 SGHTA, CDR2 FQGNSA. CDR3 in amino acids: CASSATGGFTDTQYF. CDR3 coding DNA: TGTGCCAGCAGCGCCACAGGGGGGTTCACAGATACGCAGTATTTT. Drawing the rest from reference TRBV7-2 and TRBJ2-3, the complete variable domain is GAGVSQSPSNKVTEKGKDVELRCDPISGHTALYWYRQSLGQGLEFLIYFQGNSAPDKSGLPSDRFSAERTGGSVSTLTIQRTQQEDSAVYLCASSATGGFTDTQYFGPGTRLTVL.

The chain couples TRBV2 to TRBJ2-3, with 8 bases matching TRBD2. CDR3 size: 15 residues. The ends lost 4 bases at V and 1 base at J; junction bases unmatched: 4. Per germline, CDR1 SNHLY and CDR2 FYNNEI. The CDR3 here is CASSGVSGGTDTQYF. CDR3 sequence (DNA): TGTGCCAGCAGTGGGGTTAGCGGGGGCACAGATACGCAGTATTTT.

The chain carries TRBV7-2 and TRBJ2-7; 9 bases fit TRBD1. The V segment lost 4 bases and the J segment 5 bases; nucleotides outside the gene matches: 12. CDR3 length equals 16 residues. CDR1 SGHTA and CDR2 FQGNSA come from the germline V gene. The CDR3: CASSSRRTGVIHEQYF. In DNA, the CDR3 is TGTGCCAGCAGCTCACGGAGGACAGGGGTGATCCACGAGCAGTACTTC.

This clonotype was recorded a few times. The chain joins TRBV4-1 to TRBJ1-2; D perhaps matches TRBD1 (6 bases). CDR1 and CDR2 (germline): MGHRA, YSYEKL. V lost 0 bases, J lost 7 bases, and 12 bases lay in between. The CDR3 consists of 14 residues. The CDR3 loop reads CASSQELSGAGYTF. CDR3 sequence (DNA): TGCGCCAGCAGCCAAGAACTCTCGGGGGCTGGCTACACCTTC.

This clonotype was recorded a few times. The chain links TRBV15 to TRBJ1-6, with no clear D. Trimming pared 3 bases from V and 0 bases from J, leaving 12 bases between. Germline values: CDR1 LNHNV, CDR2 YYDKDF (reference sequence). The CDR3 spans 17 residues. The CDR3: CATSRVSKSSYNSPLHF. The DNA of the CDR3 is TGTGCCACCAGCAGGGTATCCAAGAGCTCCTATAATTCACCCCTCCACTTT. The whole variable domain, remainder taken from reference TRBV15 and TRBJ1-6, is DAMVIQNPRYQVTQFGKPVTLSCSQTLNHNVMYWYQQKSSQAPKLLFHYYDKDFNNEADTPDNFQSRRPNTSFCFLDIRSPGLGDTAMYLCATSRVSKSSYNSPLHFGNGTRLTVT.

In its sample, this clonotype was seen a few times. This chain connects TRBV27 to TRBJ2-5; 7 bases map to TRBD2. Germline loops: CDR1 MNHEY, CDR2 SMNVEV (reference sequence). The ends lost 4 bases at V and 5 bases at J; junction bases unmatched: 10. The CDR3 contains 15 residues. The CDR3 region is CASSSSGTLWETQYF. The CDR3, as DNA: TGTGCCAGCAGTTCCAGCGGGACTCTGTGGGAGACCCAGTACTTC.